A single sample gave rise to the 27 T cell receptor beta chains below, sequenced in a study of T cell responses to AZD1222 COVID-19 vaccine. Assay used: immunoSEQ multiplex PCR; TCRdb lists only in-frame clones, some missing. The table has roughly 120,000 clones, 85% to 90% seen once. The sequences come from peripheral blood, collected on day 0 of AZD1222 vaccination. These receptors all stem from an adult in good health.

The V and J genes are TRBV21-1 and TRBJ1-4; the tabulated D call, TRBD1, remains unverified against the DNA. TRBV21-1 is listed as a pseudogene. This CDR3 has 17 amino acids. CDR3 bases: TGTGCCAGCAGCAAAGTAGAATTTGCCAGGTCTCCAGAAAAACTGTTTTTT. Translation: CASSKVEFARSPEKLFF.

This chain joins TRBV18 and TRBJ1-2; 12 nucleotides agree with TRBD1. Trimming took 6 bases from V and 4 from J; bases not matched to a gene: 6. The CDR3 spans 15 residues. In germline, CDR1 is KGHSH, CDR2 LQKENI. The CDR3 here is CASSPGTGGSYGYTF. The DNA for the CDR3 is TGTGCCAGCTCCCCCGGGACAGGGGGCTCCTATGGCTACACCTTC.

This chain connects TRBV5-4 to TRBJ2-1; TRBD2 aligns across 8 bases. The V gene end was trimmed by 4 bases and the J gene end by 5 bases; junction bases not matched to a gene: 11. The V gene's germline CDR1 is SGHNT and CDR2 YYREEE (reference sequence). The CDR3 totals 16 residues. CDR3 DNA: TGTGCCAGCAGCCGGGCGGGAGGAAGTGGGAACAATGAGCAGTTCTTC. This sequence encodes CASSRAGGSGNNEQFF.

The chain employs TRBV27 and TRBJ2-7; a possible D gene is TRBD1 (5 bases). CDR3 length: 13 residues. V was shortened by 5 bases and J by 2 bases, with 10 bases between the two germline ends. CDR1 and CDR2 from the germline V gene are MNHEY and SMNVEV (reference sequence). The DNA of the CDR3 is TGTGCCAGCAGTGCCACCAGGGCCTACGAGCAGTACTTC. Amino acids: CASSATRAYEQYF.

V usage is TRBV19 and J usage is TRBJ2-7; D might be TRBD2 (5 bases). Germline V lookup: CDR1 LNHDA, CDR2 SQIVND (reference sequence). The CDR3 is 12 amino acids. V shed 10 bases and J shed 6 bases, with 16 bases lying between them. CDR3 nucleotides: TGTGCCACTCCTCGGCGGGTGCGCGAGCAGTACTTC. It yields the protein CATPRRVREQYF.

This sequence joins TRBV27 and TRBJ2-1; the D gene could be TRBD1 or TRBD2 (6 bases each). Germline V gives CDR1 MNHEY, CDR2 SMNVEV (reference sequence). This CDR3 spans 15 amino acids. Trimming stripped 0 bases from V and 4 bases from J, with 10 bases between. CDR3 protein: CASSLSGGRYNEQFF. As DNA, the CDR3 is TGTGCCAGCAGTTTATCAGGGGGGCGGTACAATGAGCAGTTCTTC.

This chain links TRBV11-3 with TRBJ2-1, with D perhaps matching TRBD1 or TRBD2 (5 bases each). This CDR3 has 14 residues. The V end lost 5 bases, the J end lost 6 bases, and 14 bases lay between the germline ends. CDR1 SGHNT and CDR2 YENEEA come from the germline V gene. This CDR3 is CASSPLRGGNEQFF. CDR3 DNA: TGTGCCAGCAGCCCCCTCCGGGGCGGCAATGAGCAGTTCTTC.

CDR3 in DNA: TGTGCCAGAAGCTTGGGTGTCAGACCGCTTGCAACTAATGAAAAACTGTTTTTT. It is translated as CARSLGVRPLATNEKLFF. The chain is built from TRBV5-3 and TRBJ1-4, with D uncertain. TRBV5-3 is placed among ORFs of uncertain function. The CDR3 is made up of 18 amino acids. V gave up 0 bases and J gave up 0 bases, with 15 bases separating them.

The J gene is TRBJ2-5, the V gene TRBV18; the D gene is possibly TRBD2 (6 bases). The ends were cut back, 3 bases at V and 4 bases at J, with 9 bases in the middle. Germline loops: CDR1 KGHSH, CDR2 LQKENI. CDR3 length: 13 amino acids. CDR3 coding DNA: TGTGCCAGCTCACCGTTCGGGGGAGAGACCCAGTACTTC. Its translation is CASSPFGGETQYF.

This chain links TRBV6-5 with TRBJ1-4; no reliable D call. The V gene's germline CDR1 is MNHEY and CDR2 SVGAGI. The CDR3 is made up of 16 amino acids. V gave up 0 bases and J gave up 4 bases, with 12 bases separating them. The CDR3 reads CASSYSPAGSNEKLFF. The CDR3 bases are TGTGCCAGCAGTTACTCTCCAGCAGGCAGTAATGAAAAACTGTTTTTT.

The chain uses TRBV30 and TRBJ1-1; 10 nucleotides agree with TRBD1. This CDR3 is built from 20 residues. V shed 1 base, J shed 4 bases, and the junction held 21 bases outside the gene matches. CDR1 is GTSNPN and CDR2 is SVGIG in the germline V gene (reference sequence). The DNA for the CDR3 is TGTGCCTGGAGTGGGAGGTGGTCCGGGACAGGGGAGAGTGGGGGCACTGAAGCTTTCTTT. As protein: CAWSGRWSGTGESGGTEAFF. Together with reference TRBV30 and TRBJ1-1, the CDR3 gives the full variable domain: SQTIHQWPATLVQPVGSPLSLECTVEGTSNPNLYWYRQAAGRGLQLLFYSVGIGQISSEVPQNLSASRPQDRQFILSSKKLLLSDSGFYLCAWSGRWSGTGESGGTEAFFGQGTRLTVV.

The sample holds one count of this clone. This chain links TRBV10-3 with TRBJ1-2; TRBD1 matches 7 bases. This CDR3 is built from 16 residues. CDR1 and CDR2 (germline): ENHRY, SYGVKD. V lost 10 bases and J lost 2; bases outside the gene matches: 16. The CDR3 coding sequence is TGTGCCACGCAAGGCGGGACAGTCCCCTTAAACTATGGCTACACCTTC. This translates into CATQGGTVPLNYGYTF.

The J gene is TRBJ2-1, the V gene TRBV6-4; D is perhaps TRBD1 (6 bases). The CDR3 runs 13 residues. The V gene's germline CDR1 is MRHNA and CDR2 SNTAGT. V was cut by 5 bases and J by 5 bases, with 10 bases left in between. CDR3 coding DNA: TGTGCCAGCAGTCGGACAGCTAACAATGAGCAGTTCTTC. This sequence encodes CASSRTANNEQFF.

The gene calls are TRBV25-1 and TRBJ2-3; D gene uncertain. This CDR3 has 15 residues. With 11 bases removed from V and 0 bases from J, the gap between germline ends came to 18 bases. Germline V gene lookup returns CDR1 MGHDK and CDR2 SYGVNS. The DNA of the CDR3 is TGTGCCTCCTCCTCAGCGCAAACTAGCACAGATACGCAGTATTTT. Encoded protein: CASSSAQTSTDTQYF.

The chain joins TRBV30 to TRBJ2-7, with D possibly being TRBD1 (6 bases). Trimming stripped 0 bases from V and 2 bases from J, with 11 bases between. Germline lookup yields CDR1 GTSNPN and CDR2 SVGIG (reference sequence). The CDR3 is 14 residues long. Written as DNA, the CDR3 is TGTGCCTGGAGTGTACTAGGGGGAGCCTACGAGCAGTACTTC. It encodes CAWSVLGGAYEQYF.

The rearrangement joins TRBV6-5 to TRBJ1-6; D unclear. Germline CDR1 reads MNHEY; CDR2 reads SVGAGI. Trimming pared 2 bases from V and 5 bases from J, leaving 7 bases between. The CDR3 covers 14 residues. The CDR3 coding sequence is TGTGCCAGCAGTTACAACAACCATAATTCACCCCTCCACTTT. Encoded protein: CASSYNNHNSPLHF.

The chain combines TRBV6-4 with TRBJ2-1, with 10 bases that match TRBD1. Germline V CDR1 and CDR2: MRHNA, SNTAGT. Trimming removed 3 bases from V and 7 bases from J; junction bases left unmatched: 6. The CDR3 loop spans 15 amino acids. CDR3 loop: CASSEDRGAGNEQFF. The CDR3 nucleotides are TGTGCCAGCAGTGAGGACAGGGGGGCTGGGAATGAGCAGTTCTTC.

The V call is TRBV7-6, the J call TRBJ2-3; 12 bases line up with TRBD2. With V trimmed by 2 bases and J by 8 bases, 8 bases remained unmatched. Germline V lookup: CDR1 SGHVS, CDR2 FNYEAQ. The CDR3 runs 16 residues. CDR3 nucleotides: TGTGCCAGCAGCTTACAGGGACTAGCGGGTTCCGGTACGCAGTATTTT. As protein: CASSLQGLAGSGTQYF. The whole variable domain, filled in from reference TRBV7-6 and TRBJ2-3, reads GAGVSQSPRYKVTKRGQDVALRCDPISGHVSLYWYRQALGQGPEFLTYFNYEAQQDKSGLPNDRFSAERPEGSISTLTIQRTEQRDSAMYRCASSLQGLAGSGTQYFGPGTRLTVL.

This rearrangement joins TRBV29-1 to TRBJ2-7, with D possibly being TRBD1 or TRBD2 (5 bases each). The CDR3 is 13 amino acids. V was pared by 6 bases and J by 2 bases, with 14 bases between. Looked up from germline, CDR1 is SQVTM and CDR2 is ANQGSEA. CDR3 sequence reads: CSVSRESTYEQYF. In DNA form, the CDR3 reads TGCAGCGTGAGCAGGGAGAGCACCTACGAGCAGTACTTC.

V and J are TRBV4-2 and TRBJ2-3; D is unclear. Trimming removed 0 bases from V and 4 bases from J, with 8 bases in between. Germline CDR1 reads LGHNA; CDR2 reads YNFKEQ. The CDR3 covers 14 residues. Here the CDR3 reads CASSQDGEPDTQYF. CDR3 DNA: TGTGCCAGCAGCCAAGATGGAGAACCAGATACGCAGTATTTT.

The J gene is TRBJ1-5, the V gene TRBV6-5; D might be TRBD1 (6 bases). This CDR3 contains 13 residues. V shed 7 bases and J shed 7 bases, with 14 bases lying between them. Germline V CDR1 and CDR2: MNHEY, SVGAGI. The CDR3 DNA is TGTGCCAGCACCGAGAACAGGGACCAGCCCCAGCATTTT. This codes for CASTENRDQPQHF.

This chain uses TRBV7-9 with TRBJ1-1, with D unresolved. V was trimmed by 5 bases and J by 0 bases, leaving 7 bases between them. Germline V gene lookup returns CDR1 SEHNR and CDR2 FQNEAQ (reference sequence). The CDR3 length is 13 residues. The DNA for the CDR3 is TGTGCCAGCAGCCGGACGGTGAACACTGAAGCTTTCTTT. Amino acids: CASSRTVNTEAFF.

The rearrangement uses TRBV4-1 and TRBJ1-5; possibly TRBD1 for D (6 bases). Deletions cut 0 bases from V and 2 bases from J, with 14 bases between. Germline V gene sequence: CDR1 MGHRA, CDR2 YSYEKL. The CDR3 loop spans 17 amino acids. CDR3 bases: TGCGCCAGCAGCCAAGACTTGAGGGGGGTGGGCAATCAGCCCCAGCATTTT. Its protein is CASSQDLRGVGNQPQHF.

The genes are TRBV19 and TRBJ1-2; D call uncertain. CDR1 LNHDA and CDR2 SQIVND come from the germline V gene (reference sequence). CDR3 length: 17 amino acids. Trimming pared 9 bases from V and 4 bases from J, leaving 27 bases between. CDR3 in DNA: TGTGCCAGCCGGGCAAAGGAGCCCCAACGGAAGGGCTATGGCTACACCTTC. Protein: CASRAKEPQRKGYGYTF.

The CDR3 DNA follows: TGTGCCAGCAGCTTAGGGCGGACGGATAATGAAAAACTGTTTTTT. Translated: CASSLGRTDNEKLFF. The chain employs TRBV7-2 and TRBJ1-4; no clear D gene. The germline V gene has CDR1 SGHTA and CDR2 FQGNSA. The CDR3 has 15 amino acids. V gave up 1 base and J gave up 4 bases, with 10 bases separating them.

Only a few counts were recorded for this clone. The chain links TRBV29-1 to TRBJ1-2; D is possibly TRBD1 (5 bases). Germline CDR1 reads SQVTM; CDR2 reads ANQGSEA. Between the trimmed V and J ends, which lost 6 bases and 3 bases, there was a span of 11 bases. CDR3 length: 12 residues. The CDR3: CSVQTGDYGYTF. CDR3 nucleotides: TGCAGCGTCCAAACGGGGGACTATGGCTACACCTTC.

CDR3 DNA sequence: TGTGCCATCAGTGGTCAGGGTGGCAATCAGCCCCAGCATTTT. Translating it yields CAISGQGGNQPQHF. The gene calls are TRBV10-3 and TRBJ1-5, with D perhaps TRBD1 (5 bases). The CDR3 spans 14 residues. Germline assignment: CDR1 ENHRY and CDR2 SYGVKD. Trimming stripped 4 bases from V and 2 bases from J, with 9 bases between.